The rows below give T cell receptor beta chains drawn from one sample of a study of shared clonotypes between healthy human individuals. Profiling relied on immunoSEQ multiplex PCR, and the TCRdb table lists in-frame clones only, not all of them. The top ten hold roughly 0.12% of the sample, which has hundreds of thousands of clones, 95% to 97% seen once. The sample was naive CD8+ T cells sorted from blood. Receptor source: a woman aged 30 to 39 in good health. The CDR3 runs from the conserved cysteine through the conserved F or W. A D gene is named only where the DNA matches it firmly. Rows give clone size only sometimes, using once, few, many, or a class for an expanded clone.

V	size	J	D	DNA	CDR3
TRBV28	NA	TRBJ2-4	NA	TGTGCCAGCAGTAAGGGGCTCCTAGCCAAAAACATTCAGTACTTC	CASSKGLLAKNIQYF
TRBV28	NA	TRBJ2-1	NA	TGTGCCAGCTCCCGGGCCAATGAGCAGTTCTTC	CASSRANEQFF
TRBV4-1	once	TRBJ2-2	NA	TGCGCCAGCTACGGGGTGACCCCTTCGAACACCGGGGAGCTGTTTTTT	CASYGVTPSNTGELFF
TRBV19	once	TRBJ2-7	NA	TGTGCCAGTAGTATAGCCGGGAGCTCCTACGAGCAGTACTTC	CASSIAGSSYEQYF
TRBV2	once	TRBJ2-1	NA	TGTGCCAGCAGCGAGGGACTCCACCACAATGAGCAGTTCTTC	CASSEGLHHNEQFF
TRBV11-2	NA	TRBJ2-1	TRBD2	TGTGCCAGCAGCCAAGGGACTAGCGGGAGTAGGTATGAGCAGTTCTTC	CASSQGTSGSRYEQFF
TRBV4-1	NA	TRBJ2-4	TRBD1	TGCGCCAGCAGCCAATTCTATTATAGCCAGGGGGTTGGAAACATTCAGTACTTC	CASSQFYYSQGVGNIQYF
TRBV4-1	once	TRBJ1-1	NA	TGCGCCAGCAGCCAGGGGGGTTCCTCTCTTGAAGCTTTCTTT	CASSQGGSSLEAFF
TRBV5-1	NA	TRBJ2-7	TRBD2	TGCGCCAGCAGCTTGCGAGGGAGGGGAGACGAGCAGTACTTC	CASSLRGRGDEQYF
TRBV2	NA	TRBJ2-7	NA	TGTGCCAGCAGTGACCCGACAGCCGCCGGCTCCTACGAGCAGTACTTC	CASSDPTAAGSYEQYF
TRBV7-8	NA	TRBJ2-5	TRBD1	TGTGCCAGCAGCCCGAACGGGGCGAGGGGGCTCGGGGAGACCCAGTACTTC	CASSPNGARGLGETQYF
TRBV7-9	NA	TRBJ2-7	NA	TGTGCCAGCAGCACAGGGTCCAAGGTGTACGAGCAGTACTTC	CASSTGSKVYEQYF
TRBV6-1	NA	TRBJ2-7	NA	TGTGCCAGCAGTCCGGACACCTTCCCCTACGAGCAGTACTTC	CASSPDTFPYEQYF
TRBV29-1	NA	TRBJ2-7	TRBD1	TGCAGCGCCCAGGAGGGGCAGGGGGCGCAGTACGAGCAGTACTTC	CSAQEGQGAQYEQYF
TRBV28	NA	TRBJ2-1	NA	TGTGCCAGCAGTCCTCCCTACAATGAGCAGTTCTTC	CASSPPYNEQFF
TRBV7-9	NA	TRBJ2-5	NA	TGTGCCAGCAGCTTATTCGGGACCCAGTACTTC	CASSLFGTQYF
TRBV9	NA	TRBJ1-4	TRBD1	TGTGCCAGCAGCGACCGGACAGGGGGTAATGAAAAACTGTTTTTT	CASSDRTGGNEKLFF
TRBV7-9	NA	TRBJ2-1	TRBD2	TGTGCCAGCAGCTTAGCTGTGGTGGCGGGAGCTTACAATGAGCAGTTCTTC	CASSLAVVAGAYNEQFF
TRBV27	NA	TRBJ2-5	NA	TGTGCCAGCAGTTTATCCGGGGAGACCCAGTACTTC	CASSLSGETQYF
TRBV7-9	NA	TRBJ1-4	NA	TGTGCCAGCAGTCGTTCGTTCAGGGAGGGTGAAAAACTGTTTTTT	CASSRSFREGEKLFF
TRBV10-2	NA	TRBJ1-5	NA	TGCGCCAGCAGTGAGTCTTATCAGCCCCAGCATTTT	CASSESYQPQHF
TRBV4-1	NA	TRBJ2-2	TRBD2	TGCGCCAGCAGCCTTGGACTAGCGGGAGGGCCTGTCGGGGAGCTGTTTTTT	CASSLGLAGGPVGELFF
TRBV6-1	NA	TRBJ1-5	NA	TGTGCCAGCAGAAGGGGCGAGGGCAATCAGCCCCAGCATTTT	CASRRGEGNQPQHF
TRBV4-1	NA	TRBJ1-1	NA	TGCGCCAGCAGCCAAGATGCAGGGCCAGCTTTCTTT	CASSQDAGPAFF
TRBV13	NA	TRBJ2-3	TRBD2	TGTGCCAGCAGCGGACGACTAGCGGAGAAAGGCACAGATACGCAGTATTTT	CASSGRLAEKGTDTQYF
TRBV19	NA	TRBJ2-2	NA	TGTGCCAGTAGCGGGACGGACAACACCGGGGAGCTGTTTTTT	CASSGTDNTGELFF
TRBV27	NA	TRBJ2-2	NA	TGTGCCAGCAGCTTCAGAAACACCGGGGAGCTGTTTTTT	CASSFRNTGELFF
TRBV5-4	NA	TRBJ2-7	NA	TGTGCCAGCAGCTTGGTAGCTAGCGACGAGCAGTACTTC	CASSLVASDEQYF
TRBV27	once	TRBJ1-5	NA	TGTGCCAGCAGTTTAACGGGATTCGGCAATCAGCCCCAGCATTTT	CASSLTGFGNQPQHF
TRBV14	NA	TRBJ1-5	NA	TGTGCCAGCAGCCAAGGGTACGGCCAGCCCCAGCATTTT	CASSQGYGQPQHF
TRBV9	NA	TRBJ1-4	NA	TGTGCCAGCAGCGCCGCAGGCCAAACAAATGAAAAACTGTTTTTT	CASSAAGQTNEKLFF
TRBV28	NA	TRBJ2-2	NA	TGTGCCAGCAGTGTGGACAGACCTGGGGAGCTGTTTTTT	CASSVDRPGELFF
TRBV2	NA	TRBJ2-7	NA	TGTGCCAGCAGGAGCTCCCCCTACGAGCAGTACTTC	CASRSSPYEQYF
TRBV7-6	NA	TRBJ2-3	TRBD2	TGTGCCAGCAGCTTTATAGCGGGAGGGTTGACAGATACGCAGTATTTT	CASSFIAGGLTDTQYF
TRBV9	NA	TRBJ2-3	NA	TGTGCCAGCAGCGTAGACGGATTCACAGATACGCAGTATTTT	CASSVDGFTDTQYF
TRBV28	NA	TRBJ2-7	NA	TGTGCCAGCAGCCCCTTCTACGAGCAGTACTTC	CASSPFYEQYF
TRBV27	NA	TRBJ1-5	NA	TGTGCCAGCAGCACCTACGCGGGAGGAAGACAGCCCCAGCATTTT	CASSTYAGGRQPQHF
TRBV4-1	NA	TRBJ2-7	NA	TGCGCCAGCAGCCTGGTCGCGGCTAGCAGTTCCTACGAGCAGTACTTC	CASSLVAASSSYEQYF
TRBV27	NA	TRBJ2-7	NA	TGTGCCAGCAGTTTATCCTCGGCTGGGGCGTACGAGCAGTACTTC	CASSLSSAGAYEQYF
TRBV11-2	NA	TRBJ2-5	NA	TGTGCCAGCAGCTCACCCGTTGGGCAAGAGACCCAGTACTTC	CASSSPVGQETQYF
TRBV2	NA	TRBJ2-7	NA	TGTGCCAGCAGTCCCGGGACCTCCTACGAGCAGTACTTC	CASSPGTSYEQYF
TRBV29-1	NA	TRBJ2-7	NA	TGCAGCGCCGAAACAGGGTTGTCCGCCTACGAGCAGTACTTC	CSAETGLSAYEQYF
TRBV7-2	NA	TRBJ2-1	NA	TGTGCCAGCAGCTTCCTCCTCAATGAGCAGTTCTTC	CASSFLLNEQFF
TRBV30	NA	TRBJ1-3	NA	TGTGCCTGGCCGAACCGGGGACCGAGCTCTGGAAACACCATATATTTT	CAWPNRGPSSGNTIYF
TRBV13	NA	TRBJ2-1	TRBD1	TGTGCCAGCAGCTCCAGGGGGAATGAGCAGTTCTTC	CASSSRGNEQFF
TRBV12-2	NA	TRBJ2-7	NA	TGTGCAAGTCGTCCTAGCGTCTCGGTCTCCTACGAGCAGTACTTC	CASRPSVSVSYEQYF
TRBV29-1	NA	TRBJ2-7	NA	TGCAGCGTCGAATGGGATTACGAGCAGTACTTC	CSVEWDYEQYF
TRBV7-7	NA	TRBJ2-2	TRBD2	TGTGCCAGCAGCTTAGGTTCGCGGGAGGGCCGAACCGGGGAGCTGTTTTTT	CASSLGSREGRTGELFF
TRBV5-6	NA	TRBJ2-7	NA	TGTGCCAGCAGCTACGCCCCACCCTACGAGCAGTACTTC	CASSYAPPYEQYF
TRBV27	NA	TRBJ1-1	NA	TGTGCCAGCAGCCCCGTGATGGCGAACACTGAAGCTTTCTTT	CASSPVMANTEAFF
TRBV13	NA	TRBJ2-5	TRBD2	TGTGCCAGCAGCCCCCGACTAGCGGGAGAGACCCAGTACTTC	CASSPRLAGETQYF
TRBV7-9	NA	TRBJ2-7	TRBD1	TGTGCCAGCCAGGGGGACGAGCAGTACTTC	CASQGDEQYF
TRBV29-1	once	TRBJ2-7	NA	TGCAGCGTTGTAGGCTTAGCGCAGAGCTCCTACGAGCAGTACTTC	CSVVGLAQSSYEQYF